The source of this T cell receptor (beta chain) is a study of response to subunit inactivated influenza vaccine. The V and J ends lost 3 bases and 5 bases respectively, with 10 bases between them. This CDR3 has 13 amino acids. Germline V gene lookup returns CDR1 SEHNR and CDR2 FQNEAQ (reference sequence). This clonotype was detected once. One entry per CDR3 protein, called by TCRdb with MiXCR from the RT-PCR reads. The sample records 500,000 to 600,000 distinct CDR3 sequences, approximately 15% being singletons. This TCR derives from a man between 50 and 69 years old who received an inactivated influenza vaccine. The chain links TRBV7-9 to TRBJ1-1, with D hard to call. Here the sequenced sample was CD4+ T cells sorted from PBMCs, taken 23 months after vaccination. The CDR3 sequence is CASSFHTGTEAFF. CDR3 DNA sequence: TGTGCCAGCAGCTTCCATACGGGGACTGAAGCTTTCTTT.